The 21 T cell receptor beta chains in this list originate from one sample, sequenced in a study of T cells in localized non-small cell lung cancer. Using immunoSEQ multiplex PCR, the repertoire was profiled, and TCRdb retains in-frame clones only, with some absent. Of just over 1,000 clones in the sample, around 25% are singletons; the top ten hold around a third. The sequencing here drew on normal lung tissue next to the tumor, taken before any cancer treatment. Every receptor here comes from a male donor aged 60 or over with stage II squamous cell lung carcinoma.

J is TRBJ2-1 and V is TRBV6-8; the D gene is possibly TRBD2 (5 bases). The CDR3 consists of 14 residues. The V end lost 2 bases, the J end lost 12 bases, and 17 bases lay between the germline ends. CDR1 MNHGY and CDR2 SAAAGT come from the germline V gene. The CDR3 DNA follows: TGTGCCAGCAGTTACGTGGGTAGCGTGGACGGGCAGTTCTTC. Its translation: CASSYVGSVDGQFF.

This clone is medium-sized in the sample. This rearrangement joins TRBV14 to TRBJ1-1, with D perhaps TRBD1 (5 bases). The CDR3 runs 13 residues. The V end was cut by 4 bases, the J end by 0 bases, with 6 bases between. Germline lookup yields CDR1 SGHDN and CDR2 FVKESK. In DNA form, the CDR3 reads TGTGCCAGCAGCCCGACAGTGAACACTGAAGCTTTCTTT. It specifies CASSPTVNTEAFF.

This chain joins TRBV11-3 and TRBJ2-5; D tentatively reads TRBD1 or TRBD2 (6 bases each). The CDR3 is 15 residues long. In germline, CDR1 is SGHNT, CDR2 YENEEA. Trimming took off 5 bases at V and 2 bases at J, with 15 bases between the two ends. The CDR3 spells CASSRRGGIQETQYF. The CDR3 DNA sequence: TGTGCCAGCAGCCGCCGAGGGGGGATACAAGAGACCCAGTACTTC.

This rearrangement joins TRBV6-8 to TRBJ1-2; a weak D match, TRBD1 (5 bases). This CDR3 region has 14 residues. V was shortened by 5 bases and J by 4 bases, with 14 bases between the two germline ends. Germline V lookup: CDR1 MNHGY, CDR2 SAAAGT. The CDR3, as DNA: TGTGCCAGCAGTCGTATGGACATCCTCTATGGCTACACCTTC. Translated, it gives CASSRMDILYGYTF.

The gene calls are TRBV5-1 and TRBJ2-2; maybe TRBD1 (6 bases). Germline assignment: CDR1 SGHRS and CDR2 YFSETQ. The CDR3 loop spans 15 amino acids. V lost 4 bases, J lost 5 bases, and 15 bases lay in between. In DNA, the CDR3 is TGCGCCAGCAGCCGGGACAATTTAGGGACCGGGGAGCTGTTTTTT. Its protein product is CASSRDNLGTGELFF.

This clone is large in the sample. The gene calls are TRBV25-1 and TRBJ1-1; TRBD1 matches 10 bases. From germline, CDR1 is MGHDK and CDR2 SYGVNS. The CDR3 consists of 17 residues. V shed 5 bases, J shed 4 bases, and the junction held 13 bases outside the gene matches. CDR3 coding DNA: TGTGCCAGCAGTTCGTTTGGGACAGGGGCGGGGTTCACTGAAGCTTTCTTT. Its protein product is CASSSFGTGAGFTEAFF.

Regarding this clone: The germline gene is not matched at one end of the junction; a read error may be the cause. The chain has TRBV30 and TRBJ1-1; no reliable D call. The CDR3 has 13 residues. Germline CDR1 is GTSNPN and CDR2 is SVGIG (reference sequence). CDR3 sequence (DNA): TGTGCTTGGACCGAGAATACCGGATCTGAAGCTTTCTTT. Translating it yields CAWTENTGSEAFF. The full variable domain, in which reference TRBV30 and TRBJ1-1 provide the parts outside the CDR3, is SQTIHQWPATLVQPVGSPLSLECTVEGTSNPNLYWYRQAAGRGLQLLFYSVGIGQISSEVPQNLSASRPQDRQFILSSKKLLLSDSGFYLCAWTENTGSEAFFGQGTRLTVV.

By sample share, this clone is medium-sized. V usage is TRBV6-8 and J usage is TRBJ2-1, with 11 bases lining up with TRBD1. Losses at the gene ends were 5 bases for V and 7 bases for J; bases not matched to a gene: 4. Per germline, CDR1 MNHGY and CDR2 SAAAGT. The CDR3 is 14 amino acids. CDR3 protein: CASSEDRGRNEQFF. CDR3 nucleotides: TGTGCCAGCAGTGAGGACAGGGGGCGGAATGAGCAGTTCTTC.

In this sample, this clone is large (0.1 to 1%). The chain carries TRBV19 and TRBJ1-1; perhaps TRBD1 as D (5 bases). There are 13 residues in the CDR3. V lost 7 bases and J lost 2, with 11 bases in between. Per germline, CDR1 LNHDA and CDR2 SQIVND (reference sequence). The CDR3 region has the DNA TGTGCCAGTACCCCGGGACCCAACACTGAAGCTTTCTTT. Its protein product is CASTPGPNTEAFF.

The V call is TRBV15, the J call TRBJ2-5; 9 bases map to TRBD2. Looked up from germline, CDR1 is LNHNV and CDR2 is YYDKDF (reference sequence). V lost 3 bases, J lost 4 bases, and 9 bases stayed unmatched. This CDR3 is 16 amino acids long. CDR3 nucleotides: TGTGCCACCAGCAGTGATGCGGGGGGGCTAAGAGAGACCCAGTACTTC. This gives the protein CATSSDAGGLRETQYF.

The genes are TRBV6-8 and TRBJ2-7, with 7 positions matching TRBD1. The CDR3 has 14 residues. CDR1 is MNHGY and CDR2 is SAAAGT in the germline V gene. Germline trimming cut 5 bases from V and 6 bases from J; bases unmatched to any gene: 10. The CDR3 DNA reads as TGTGCCAGCAGTGCGCAAACTACAGGGGTCGAGCAGTACTTC. It specifies CASSAQTTGVEQYF.

This chain links TRBV19 with TRBJ2-2; no definite D call. CDR3 length equals 12 residues. Trimming stripped 4 bases from V and 8 bases from J, with 8 bases between. Germline V gene sequence: CDR1 LNHDA, CDR2 SQIVND (reference sequence). The CDR3 region has the DNA TGTGCCAGTAGTAGATCGTCTGGGGAGCTGTTTTTT. This gives the protein CASSRSSGELFF.

This clone was counted a few times. The gene calls are TRBV19 and TRBJ1-1; perhaps TRBD1 as D (5 bases). The CDR3 loop spans 15 amino acids. Germline V CDR1 and CDR2: LNHDA, SQIVND (reference sequence). V was trimmed by 3 bases and J by 0 bases, leaving 11 bases between them. CDR3 sequence (DNA): TGTGCCAGTAGTATGAGTCGGGGGTTGAACACTGAAGCTTTCTTT. Translation: CASSMSRGLNTEAFF.

This clone was counted only a few times. The J gene is TRBJ2-1, the V gene TRBV9; 9 bases agree with TRBD2. The V gene's germline CDR1 is SGDLS and CDR2 YYNGEE. Germline trimming cut 5 bases from V and 4 bases from J; bases unmatched to any gene: 4. There are 14 residues in the CDR3. CDR3: CASSALAGYNEQFF. DNA of the CDR3: TGTGCCAGCAGTGCTCTAGCGGGGTACAATGAGCAGTTCTTC. The entire variable domain, with the rest obtained from reference TRBV9 and TRBJ2-1, is as follows: DSGVTQTPKHLITATGQRVTLRCSPRSGDLSVYWYQQSLDQGLQFLIQYYNGEERAKGNILERFSAQQFPDLHSELNLSSLELGDSALYFCASSALAGYNEQFFGPGTRLTVL.

Relative to its sample, this clone is medium-sized. This chain joins TRBV9 and TRBJ1-2; 8 bases align to TRBD1. Per germline, CDR1 SGDLS and CDR2 YYNGEE. V trimming: 4 bases; J trimming: 3 bases; junction bases outside the gene matches: 11. CDR3 length: 16 residues. CDR3 loop: CASSPSSETGDYGYTF. The CDR3 nucleotides are TGTGCCAGCAGCCCCTCTTCTGAGACAGGGGACTATGGCTACACCTTC.

By share of the sample, this clone is medium-sized. The chain combines TRBV11-3 with TRBJ2-3, with 10 bases fitting TRBD2. Germline CDR1 SGHNT, CDR2 YENEEA. This CDR3 has 18 residues. V shed 1 base, J shed 0 bases, and the junction held 7 bases outside the gene matches. The CDR3 DNA follows: TGTGCCAGCAGCTTAGTTACTAGCGGGGCCCGTAGCACAGATACGCAGTATTTT. Translated, it gives CASSLVTSGARSTDTQYF.

The V gene is TRBV30, the J gene TRBJ2-1; TRBD2 might be the D (5 bases). The V end was cut by 0 bases, the J end by 4 bases, with 10 bases between. The CDR3 runs to 14 residues. Germline assignment: CDR1 GTSNPN and CDR2 SVGIG (reference sequence). The CDR3: CAWSVRTGYNEQFF. CDR3 coding DNA: TGTGCCTGGAGTGTAAGGACGGGGTACAATGAGCAGTTCTTC.

This clone was found a few times. This sequence joins TRBV18 and TRBJ2-2; 12 nucleotides line up with TRBD1. This CDR3 comprises 16 residues. Germline trimming cut 4 bases from V and 4 bases from J; bases unmatched to any gene: 4. The germline gives CDR1 KGHSH, CDR2 LQKENI. The DNA of the CDR3 is TGTGCCAGCTCACTGGGACAGGGGGCCGGCACCGGGGAGCTGTTTTTT. Translating gives CASSLGQGAGTGELFF.

This clone came up a few times. The chain couples TRBV30 to TRBJ2-3, with D possibly matching TRBD2 (6 bases). Germline V CDR1 and CDR2: GTSNPN, SVGIG (reference sequence). There are 15 residues in the CDR3. V was pared by 0 bases and J by 3 bases, with 13 bases between. In DNA form, the CDR3 reads TGTGCCTGGAGTGTAGGGTCGGGGGAGACAGATACGCAGTATTTT. Its translation: CAWSVGSGETDTQYF.

This clone was counted only a few times. The chain joins TRBV28 to TRBJ1-1, with D perhaps matching TRBD1 (6 bases). V was trimmed by 5 bases and J by 0 bases, leaving 16 bases between them. The CDR3 extends over 16 amino acids. Per germline, CDR1 MDHEN and CDR2 SYDVKM. CDR3 region: CASSPRGHGVNTEAFF. The CDR3 nucleotides are TGTGCCAGCAGTCCCCGGGGACATGGGGTGAACACTGAAGCTTTCTTT. The full variable domain, completed using reference TRBV28 and TRBJ1-1, is DVKVTQSSRYLVKRTGEKVFLECVQDMDHENMFWYRQDPGLGLRLIYFSYDVKMKEKGDIPEGYSVSREKKERFSLILESASTNQTSMYLCASSPRGHGVNTEAFFGQGTRLTVV.

The chain is built from TRBV19 and TRBJ1-1; possibly TRBD1 for D (6 bases). The CDR3 sequence is 17 residues long. V was trimmed by 6 bases and J by 1 base, leaving 21 bases between them. The germline CDR1 and CDR2 sequences are LNHDA and SQIVND (reference sequence). This CDR3 is CASSSPGGGLGNTEAFF. The CDR3 DNA reads TGTGCCAGTAGCAGCCCCGGGGGGGGGCTAGGGAACACTGAAGCTTTCTTT.